This passage covers 32 T cell receptor beta chains from one sample sequenced in a study of response to subunit inactivated influenza vaccine. TCRdb processed the RT-PCR reads anew with MiXCR; each CDR3 protein has one entry. Among 450,000 to 600,000 distinct CDR3 sequences listed, 6.5% to 8% were seen once. The sample was PBMCs from blood, taken roughly 24 months after vaccination. Source of these receptors: a man between 50 and 75 years old who received an inactivated influenza vaccine.

The chain recombines TRBV5-1 with TRBJ2-5; 10 bases fit TRBD2. This CDR3 contains 14 residues. V lost 6 bases, J lost 4 bases, and 6 bases stayed unmatched. Germline V gene sequence: CDR1 SGHRS, CDR2 YFSETQ. CDR3 sequence reads: CASTDTSGAETQYF. In DNA form, the CDR3 reads TGCGCCAGCACGGACACTAGCGGGGCAGAGACCCAGTACTTC.

The V and J genes are TRBV7-7 and TRBJ2-5, with D tentatively TRBD2 (7 bases). The V gene's germline CDR1 is SSHAT and CDR2 FNYEAQ (reference sequence). The length of the CDR3 is 15 residues. Trimming removed 3 bases at V and 8 bases at J, with 19 bases between. The CDR3 spells CASSLGGQALYTQYF. As DNA, the CDR3 is TGTGCCAGCAGCTTGGGGGGGCAGGCCCTGTATACCCAGTACTTC. The full variable domain, with the rest looked up from reference TRBV7-7 and TRBJ2-5, is GAGVSQSPRYKVTKRGQDVTLRCDPISSHATLYWYQQALGQGPEFLTYFNYEAQPDKSGLPSDRFSAERPEGSISTLTIQRTEQRDSAMYRCASSLGGQALYTQYFGPGTRLLVL.

This clonotype showed up many times. This chain joins TRBV12-3 or TRBV12-4 and TRBJ1-2, with TRBD1 matching over 7 bases. CDR3 length: 15 residues. The V gene end was trimmed by 5 bases and the J gene end by 0 bases; junction bases not matched to a gene: 6. The CDR3 DNA sequence: TGTGCCAGCAGTCCCTCGACAGGGACTAACTATGGCTACACCTTC. Translating it yields CASSPSTGTNYGYTF.

This clonotype was counted only a few times. The chain is built from TRBV6-2 or TRBV6-3 and TRBJ1-5; unclear D gene. CDR3 size: 12 residues. Trimming left V 5 bases short and J 8 bases short, with 10 bases between. Germline V lookup: CDR1 MNHEY, CDR2 SVGEGT. In nucleotides, the CDR3 is TGTGCCAGCAGTCCCAAACGGGAGCCCCAGCATTTT. This codes for CASSPKREPQHF.

This clonotype was observed at least ten times. The chain employs TRBV2 and TRBJ2-3; no reliable D call. The CDR3 is made up of 12 amino acids. V lost 6 bases, J lost 6 bases, and 10 bases lay in between. From germline, CDR1 is SNHLY and CDR2 FYNNEI. The CDR3 sequence is CASSPTRDTQYF. The CDR3 DNA reads TGTGCCAGCAGCCCCACCCGGGATACGCAGTATTTT.

The gene calls are TRBV18 and TRBJ1-5; no firm D call. Per the germline V gene, CDR1 is KGHSH and CDR2 is LQKENI. CDR3 size: 12 residues. V lost 6 bases to trimming and J lost 1 base, with 4 bases between them. In nucleotides, the CDR3 is TGTGCCAGCTCCACAAGCAATCAGCCCCAGCATTTT. Its protein is CASSTSNQPQHF.

This clonotype was recorded at least ten times. V is TRBV29-1 and J is TRBJ1-5; a weak D match, TRBD1 (6 bases). Germline V gives CDR1 SQVTM, CDR2 ANQGSEA. V was clipped by 6 bases and J by 0 bases, with 9 bases between them. The CDR3 totals 13 residues. The CDR3 region is CSVSGDSNQPQHF. The CDR3 DNA sequence: TGCAGCGTCTCAGGGGATAGCAATCAGCCCCAGCATTTT.

The chain couples TRBV12-3 or TRBV12-4 to TRBJ1-4, with D uncertain. Trimming took 6 bases from V and 6 from J, leaving 14 bases between them. CDR3 size: 14 residues. CDR3 region: CASSSRNGYEKLFF. Written as DNA, the CDR3 is TGTGCCAGCAGCTCCCGAAACGGATATGAAAAACTGTTTTTT.

This sequence joins TRBV10-3 and TRBJ1-1, with a weak D call TRBD1 (6 bases). The CDR3 covers 14 residues. V gave up 11 bases and J gave up 5 bases, with 21 bases separating them. Germline CDR1 is ENHRY and CDR2 is SYGVKD. CDR3 DNA: TGTGCCGTGAAGGACAGTCAAGTTCTGACTGAAGCTTTCTTT. Its translation: CAVKDSQVLTEAFF.

The chain carries TRBV6-1 and TRBJ1-6, with 10 positions matching TRBD1. The CDR3 totals 15 residues. Germline loops: CDR1 MNHNS, CDR2 SASEGT. V lost 6 bases and J lost 8; bases outside the gene matches: 7. CDR3 region: CASSKGQGYDSPLHF. In nucleotides, the CDR3 is TGTGCCAGCAGCAAGGGACAGGGGTATGATTCACCCCTCCACTTT.

The V and J genes are TRBV20-1 and TRBJ2-3; 8 nucleotides line up with TRBD2. The V and J ends lost 3 bases and 0 bases, in that order; junction bases with no gene match: 8. Per germline, CDR1 DFQATT and CDR2 SNEGSKA (reference sequence). The CDR3 totals 16 residues. The CDR3 loop is CSARGVQRGSTDTQYF. The CDR3 DNA is TGCAGTGCTAGGGGGGTTCAGCGGGGGAGCACAGATACGCAGTATTTT.

V gene TRBV11-2 combines with J gene TRBJ2-3, with D perhaps assigned TRBD1 or TRBD2 (6 bases each). Germline V CDR1 and CDR2: SGHAT, FQNNGV. Trimming cost V 5 bases and J 1 base, with 13 bases left between them. The CDR3 totals 15 residues. DNA of the CDR3: TGTGCCAGCAGCCCCGGGGGCGGGGGCACAGATACGCAGTATTTT. Encoded protein: CASSPGGGGTDTQYF.

This clonotype was observed a handful of times. The chain recombines TRBV25-1 with TRBJ1-2; D uncertain. Looked up from germline, CDR1 is MGHDK and CDR2 is SYGVNS. Trimming cost V 1 base and J 4 bases, with 7 bases left between them. This CDR3 has 13 residues. The CDR3 protein is CASSESTSYGYTF. CDR3 coding DNA: TGTGCCAGCAGTGAATCAACATCCTATGGCTACACCTTC.

V gene TRBV29-1 combines with J gene TRBJ2-2; D might be TRBD1 or TRBD2, each matching 6 bases. With 7 bases removed from V and 0 bases from J, the gap between germline ends came to 18 bases. The CDR3 has 16 residues. CDR1 SQVTM and CDR2 ANQGSEA come from the germline V gene. CDR3: CSAGGQVAANTGELFF. The CDR3 DNA is TGCAGCGCCGGGGGCCAAGTAGCGGCGAACACCGGGGAGCTGTTTTTT.

As concerns this clonotype: Its ends do not fully match the called genes, so a read error is possible. The chain is built from TRBV7-9 and TRBJ2-7; D possibly corresponds to TRBD1 (6 bases). The CDR3 extends over 12 amino acids. The germline V gene encodes CDR1 SEHNR and CDR2 FQNEAQ (reference sequence). The CDR3 sequence is CASIPLETGGEF. CDR3 DNA: TGTGCCAGCATTCCGTTAGAGACAGGTGGAGAGTTC.

This rearrangement joins TRBV28 to TRBJ2-3; 11 bases match TRBD2. Losses at the gene ends were 8 bases for V and 6 bases for J; bases not matched to a gene: 7. The CDR3 covers 14 residues. From germline, CDR1 is MDHEN and CDR2 SYDVKM. In DNA form, the CDR3 reads TGTGCCAGCCAGACTAGCGGGGCGCTGGATACGCAGTATTTT. This encodes CASQTSGALDTQYF.

This chain uses TRBV5-1 with TRBJ1-2; D gene uncertain. This CDR3 region has 13 residues. Germline values: CDR1 SGHRS, CDR2 YFSETQ. The V end was cut by 4 bases, the J end by 5 bases, with 12 bases between. The CDR3 sequence: CASSPDGQYGYTF. The CDR3 DNA reads TGCGCCAGCAGCCCGGACGGCCAGTATGGCTACACCTTC.

This clonotype was seen many times. The chain joins TRBV7-9 to TRBJ1-2; D gene unclear. Germline CDR1 is SEHNR and CDR2 is FQNEAQ (reference sequence). The CDR3 is 14 amino acids. With 5 bases removed from V and 2 bases from J, the gap between germline ends came to 12 bases. The CDR3 DNA sequence: TGTGCCAGCAGCCGCGCCGCGCTAAACTATGGCTACACCTTC. This codes for CASSRAALNYGYTF.

This clonotype turned up a few times. The chain has TRBV11-2 and TRBJ1-2; unclear D gene. V was clipped by 1 base and J by 4 bases, with 7 bases between them. The CDR3 length is 13 residues. CDR1 is SGHAT and CDR2 is FQNNGV in the germline V gene. In DNA form, the CDR3 reads TGTGCCAGCAGCTTAGGGAAAACCTATGGCTACACCTTC. Protein: CASSLGKTYGYTF.

This clonotype was counted between two and nine times. The CDR3 DNA follows: TGTGCCAGCACTTCTTCCAGGGGCACTGAAGCTTTCTTT. Translating it yields CASTSSRGTEAFF. The genes are TRBV9 and TRBJ1-1; the D gene is possibly TRBD1 (6 bases). This CDR3 has 13 amino acids. Trimming left V 6 bases short and J 4 bases short, with 13 bases between. In germline, CDR1 is SGDLS, CDR2 YYNGEE. Supplemented by reference TRBV9 and TRBJ1-1, the full variable domain reads DSGVTQTPKHLITATGQRVTLRCSPRSGDLSVYWYQQSLDQGLQFLIQYYNGEERAKGNILERFSAQQFPDLHSELNLSSLELGDSALYFCASTSSRGTEAFFGQGTRLTVV.

The V and J genes are TRBV7-9 and TRBJ2-1, with D possibly matching TRBD2 (6 bases). The CDR3 sequence is 15 residues long. Trimming pared 4 bases from V and 12 bases from J, leaving 22 bases between. Germline CDR1 is SEHNR and CDR2 is FQNEAQ (reference sequence). The CDR3 spells CASSSPSGFFQWQFF. The CDR3 DNA sequence: TGTGCCAGCAGCTCCCCAAGCGGGTTCTTTCAATGGCAGTTCTTC.

The chain is built from TRBV20-1 and TRBJ1-3; 8 bases align to TRBD1. The CDR3 is 16 amino acids. Germline-derived CDR1 and CDR2 are DFQATT and SNEGSKA (reference sequence). V lost 0 bases, J lost 2 bases, and 6 bases stayed unmatched. This CDR3 is CSARDVTGGAGNTIYF. The CDR3 DNA sequence: TGCAGTGCTAGAGATGTTACAGGGGGAGCTGGAAACACCATATATTTT.

This clonotype was counted only a few times. The chain employs TRBV11-2 and TRBJ2-7, with D possibly being TRBD2 (7 bases). CDR3 size: 14 residues. V lost 5 bases to trimming and J lost 2 bases, with 13 bases between them. CDR1 is SGHAT and CDR2 is FQNNGV in the germline V gene. This CDR3 reads CASSGRGGAYEQYF. CDR3 bases: TGTGCCAGCAGCGGGCGAGGGGGGGCCTACGAGCAGTACTTC.

This clonotype was seen a handful of times. The CDR3 DNA reads TGCGCCAGCAGCTTGGCCTCAGGAGAAGAGACCCAGTACTTC. It yields the protein CASSLASGEETQYF. The chain couples TRBV5-1 to TRBJ2-5, with D unclear. Germline V lookup: CDR1 SGHRS, CDR2 YFSETQ. This CDR3 has 14 residues. Trimming pared 0 bases from V and 3 bases from J, leaving 9 bases between.

The table lists this clonotype with many counts. The rearrangement uses TRBV5-6 and TRBJ2-2; D remains ambiguous. Trimming removed 6 bases from V and 2 bases from J, with 5 bases in between. CDR3 length: 12 amino acids. The V gene's germline CDR1 is SGHDT and CDR2 YYEEEE. CDR3 sequence (DNA): TGTGCCAGCACTGTTAACACCGGGGAGCTGTTTTTT. Translation: CASTVNTGELFF.

This clonotype was detected ten times or more. This rearrangement joins TRBV7-9 to TRBJ2-5; D remains unclear. The germline gives CDR1 SEHNR, CDR2 FQNEAQ (reference sequence). V was pared by 3 bases and J by 5 bases, with 4 bases between. This CDR3 is 11 amino acids long. The CDR3 loop is CASSFKETQYF. The CDR3 DNA reads TGTGCCAGCAGCTTTAAGGAGACCCAGTACTTC. The full variable domain, with the rest looked up from reference TRBV7-9 and TRBJ2-5, is DTGVSQNPRHKITKRGQNVTFRCDPISEHNRLYWYRQTLGQGPEFLTYFQNEAQLEKSRLLSDRFSAERPKGSFSTLEIQRTEQGDSAMYLCASSFKETQYFGPGTRLLVL.

This clonotype turned up a few times. The chain joins TRBV7-8 to TRBJ2-1, with D unresolved. V shed 0 bases and J shed 9 bases, with 12 bases lying between them. The CDR3 is made up of 14 amino acids. CDR1 and CDR2 (germline): SGHVS, FQNEAQ. CDR3 coding DNA: TGTGCCAGCAGCTTAGCGGGTGTCGGCGGTGAGCAGTTCTTC. The encoded protein is CASSLAGVGGEQFF. Combining the CDR3 with reference TRBV7-8 and TRBJ2-1 gives the whole variable domain GAGVSQSPRYKVAKRGQDVALRCDPISGHVSLFWYQQALGQGPEFLTYFQNEAQLDKSGLPSDRFFAERPEGSVSTLKIQRTQQEDSAVYLCASSLAGVGGEQFFGPGTRLTVL.

This clonotype was seen at least ten times. The V call is TRBV25-1, the J call TRBJ2-1, with D possibly called TRBD1 or TRBD2 (5 bases each). Trimming shortened V by 7 bases and J by 4 bases, and 11 bases separated the two germline ends. CDR1 MGHDK and CDR2 SYGVNS come from the germline V gene. CDR3 length: 13 residues. The CDR3 bases are TGTGCCAGCACCTCTGGGGGATACAATGAGCAGTTCTTC. Translation: CASTSGGYNEQFF.

The CDR3 DNA reads as TGTGCCAGCAGTTTTGGCGGAGGGCAGGTAGAAAAACTGTTTTTT. The encoded protein is CASSFGGGQVEKLFF. The chain joins TRBV28 to TRBJ1-4; no definite D call. The germline V and J ends were trimmed by 3 bases and 8 bases, with 16 bases remaining between them. In germline, CDR1 is MDHEN, CDR2 SYDVKM. The CDR3 covers 15 residues. Full variable domain (outside the CDR3, taken from reference TRBV28 and TRBJ1-4): DVKVTQSSRYLVKRTGEKVFLECVQDMDHENMFWYRQDPGLGLRLIYFSYDVKMKEKGDIPEGYSVSREKKERFSLILESASTNQTSMYLCASSFGGGQVEKLFFGSGTQLSVL.

The V call is TRBV7-9, the J call TRBJ2-7; D unclear. The V gene lost 0 bases and the J gene lost 3 bases, with 12 bases spanning the gap. This CDR3 region has 15 residues. Germline CDR1 is SEHNR and CDR2 is FQNEAQ (reference sequence). The CDR3 DNA is TGTGCCAGCAGCTTAGCAGGGAATGGAAACTACGAGCAGTACTTC. The encoded protein is CASSLAGNGNYEQYF.

The sample holds many counts of this clonotype. V usage is TRBV5-1 and J usage is TRBJ2-3; TRBD2 matches 7 bases. Germline CDR1 reads SGHRS; CDR2 reads YFSETQ. The CDR3 sequence is 16 residues long. J gave up 1 base and V 0 bases, and 5 bases lay outside the gene matches. The CDR3 coding sequence is TGCGCCAGCAGCTTGGCCGTTCGGGAGGGCACAGATACGCAGTATTTT. It is translated as CASSLAVREGTDTQYF.

This clonotype was seen at least ten times. The V and J genes are TRBV5-1 and TRBJ2-1; 9 bases match TRBD2. V lost 6 bases, J lost 4 bases, and 5 bases stayed unmatched. The CDR3 is made up of 14 amino acids. The germline CDR1 and CDR2 sequences are SGHRS and YFSETQ. The CDR3 spells CASTAGGPYNEQFF. Here the CDR3 DNA reads TGCGCCAGCACCGCGGGGGGGCCTTACAATGAGCAGTTCTTC.